These 2 T cell receptor beta chains share one sample of origin, sequenced in a study of T and B cells in COVID-19 patients. TRB was amplified from around 250-500 ng of blood genomic DNA. Multiplex PCR with BIOMED2 TRB-A/B primer pools amplified TRB rearrangements. TCRdb re-called the multiplex PCR reads with MiXCR, one entry per CDR3 protein. The sample records some 13,000 distinct CDR3 sequences, 25% being singletons. Input material: blood. The source is a human donor who had recovered from COVID-19.

In this sample, this clonotype is medium-sized. At one end, the junction sequence differs from germline, possibly due to a read error. DNA for the CDR3: TGTGCCAACAGCTTCTACGGGACTAGCGGGAGCACAGATACGCAGTATTTT. As protein: CANSFYGTSGSTDTQYF. V is TRBV5-4 and J is TRBJ2-3; TRBD2 matches at 12 bases. Germline V gene data show CDR1 as SGHNT and CDR2 as YYREEE (reference sequence). The CDR3 runs to 17 residues.

The chain recombines TRBV6-2 or TRBV6-3 with TRBJ2-7; tentatively, D is TRBD1 (6 bases). CDR3 size: 13 residues. The germline V and J ends were trimmed by 2 bases and 3 bases, with 8 bases remaining between them. Germline V gives CDR1 MNHEY, CDR2 SVGEGT. CDR3 sequence reads: CASSYDRYYEQYF. Written as DNA, the CDR3 is TGTGCCAGCAGTTACGACAGGTACTACGAGCAGTACTTC.